Sequencing of this T cell receptor beta chain was carried out in a study of shared clonotypes between healthy human individuals. TCRdb's table, derived via immunoSEQ multiplex PCR, lists solely in-frame clones and lacks some. The profile shows a few hundred thousand clones, about 96% of them singletons. This receptor was taken from a woman aged 30 to 39 in good health. Sequenced material: naive CD4+ T cells sorted from blood. Subset in this sample: CD45RA+ positively selected.

Written as DNA, the CDR3 is TGCGCCAGCAGCCCGGGGACTAGCGAGGAGACCCAGTACTTC. This gives the protein CASSPGTSEETQYF. This chain uses TRBV5-1 with TRBJ2-5, with 10 bases that match TRBD2. The ends lost 4 bases at V and 5 bases at J; junction bases unmatched: 5. CDR1 SGHRS and CDR2 YFSETQ come from the germline V gene. There are 14 residues in the CDR3.